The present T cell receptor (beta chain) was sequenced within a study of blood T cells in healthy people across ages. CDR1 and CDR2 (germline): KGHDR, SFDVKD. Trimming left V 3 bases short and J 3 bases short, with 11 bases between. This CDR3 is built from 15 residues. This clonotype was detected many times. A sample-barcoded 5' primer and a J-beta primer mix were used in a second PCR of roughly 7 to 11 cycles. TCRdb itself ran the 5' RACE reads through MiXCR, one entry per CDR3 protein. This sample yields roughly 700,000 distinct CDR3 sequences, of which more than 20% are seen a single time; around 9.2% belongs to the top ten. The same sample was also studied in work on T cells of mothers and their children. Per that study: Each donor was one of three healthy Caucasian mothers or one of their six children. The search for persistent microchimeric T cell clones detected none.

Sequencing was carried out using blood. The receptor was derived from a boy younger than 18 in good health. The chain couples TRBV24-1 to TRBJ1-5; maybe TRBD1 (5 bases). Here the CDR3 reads CATSDGGLNNQPQHF. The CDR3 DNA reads TGTGCCACCAGTGATGGGGGACTAAACAATCAGCCCCAGCATTTT.